This is a list of T cell receptor beta chains from one sample in a study of T-cell memory formation after mild COVID-19. TCRdb re-analysed the 5' RACE reads in MiXCR, keeping a single row per CDR3 protein. The sample yields 55,000 to 80,000 distinct CDR3 sequences, 9.3% seen once. The sequencing input was PBMCs or a T cell subset sorted from them (not recorded which). The receptors derive from a man aged 18-30 years who had mild COVID-19 (a few samples of this study predate the infection). Cell type and time point are not known. CDR3s include the opening cysteine and the closing phenylalanine or tryptophan. Fields, in order: J gene, V gene, D gene, clone size, CDR3 DNA, CDR3 protein. The D gene is left open where the match is weak. The listing skips clone size in some rows; elsewhere it reads once, few, many or a size class.

TRBJ1-1 | TRBV15 | . | few | TGTGCCACCAGCTGGGGGAAGGATGCGGCTTTCTTT | CATSWGKDAAFF
TRBJ1-2 | TRBV4-3 | . | . | TGCGCCAGCAGCCAAACTCCGGGACAAAGTAGTGGCTACACCTTC | CASSQTPGQSSGYTF
TRBJ2-1 | TRBV29-1 | TRBD2 | few | TGCAGCGTTGAGGAGGGGCGGGGGGCCGGAGAAGAGCAGTTCTTC | CSVEEGRGAGEEQFF
TRBJ2-1 | TRBV7-3 | TRBD2 | many | TGTGCCAGCAGCTTAACGGGCCGGGGGGGCCACAATGAGCAGTTCTTC | CASSLTGRGGHNEQFF
TRBJ2-1 | TRBV5-6 | TRBD2 | few | TGTGCCAGCAGCGCCTTACTAGCGGGGGAGCTAGGGCAGTTCTTC | CASSALLAGELGQFF
TRBJ2-1 | TRBV5-1 | . | many | TGCGCCAGCAGCCCGGCAGGGAGCTCCTACAATGAGCAGTTCTTC | CASSPAGSSYNEQFF
TRBJ1-1 | TRBV4-3 | . | many | TGCGCCAGCAGCCCCTCCGGCGGCAGGGGCCCTGGTACTGAAGCTTTCTTT | CASSPSGGRGPGTEAFF
TRBJ1-2 | TRBV12-3/TRBV12-4 | . | . | TGTGCCAGCAGTTTACAGGGTGGAGGGGTTGGGGATGGCTACACCTTC | CASSLQGGGVGDGYTF
TRBJ2-5 | TRBV10-2 | . | . | TGCGCCAGCAGCCAGATTAGGGAGACCCAGTACTTC | CASSQIRETQYF
TRBJ1-1 | TRBV5-4 | . | . | TGTGCCAGCAGCAAAACGGGAGTAGACACTGAAGCTTTCTTT | CASSKTGVDTEAFF
TRBJ2-7 | TRBV7-2 | . | few | TGTGCCAGCAGCCCAGGCCAGTACGAGCAGTACTTC | CASSPGQYEQYF
TRBJ1-6 | TRBV5-1 | . | few | TGCGCCAGCAGACCAACGCTAGGCTCCTATAATTCACCCCTCCACTTT | CASRPTLGSYNSPLHF
TRBJ2-7 | TRBV6-1 | TRBD2 | . | TGTGCCAGCAGTGTTGGGCGGAGCGGGGGGGCGTCCGAGCAGTACTTC | CASSVGRSGGASEQYF
TRBJ2-3 | TRBV15 | TRBD1 | few | TGTGCCACCAGCAGAGATCAACAGGGGGGTGGCACAGATACGCAGTATTTT | CATSRDQQGGGTDTQYF
TRBJ2-5 | TRBV18 | . | . | TGTGCCAGCTCACGGAGCCTACAAGAGACCCAGTACTTC | CASSRSLQETQYF
TRBJ2-5 | TRBV11-2 | TRBD2 | . | TGTGCCAGCAGCTTAGGGACTAGCGGGGGCTCCTTGACCCAGTACTTC | CASSLGTSGGSLTQYF
TRBJ1-2 | TRBV7-2 | . | . | TGTGCCAGCAGCTTAGGGCGGGGAATAAACTATGGCTACACCTTC | CASSLGRGINYGYTF
TRBJ2-6 | TRBV12-3/TRBV12-4 | . | many | TGTGCCAGCAGTTTGTCGGGGCCTGGGGCCAACGTCCTGACTTTC | CASSLSGPGANVLTF
TRBJ2-5 | TRBV4-1 | . | . | TGCGCCAGCAGCCACGTTGGGGGAGAGACCCAGTACTTC | CASSHVGGETQYF
TRBJ2-5 | TRBV4-2 | . | . | TGTGCCAGCAGCCGAGGGGGGCCTCTTGAAGAGACCCAGTACTTC | CASSRGGPLEETQYF
TRBJ1-1 | TRBV5-1 | . | few | TGCGCCAGCAGCTTGGACAGGGCGAGCACTGAAGCTTTCTTT | CASSLDRASTEAFF
TRBJ2-5 | TRBV12-3/TRBV12-4 | . | . | TGTGCCAGCAGTGGGGGGGGCGCGGAGACCCAGTACTTC | CASSGGGAETQYF
TRBJ2-7 | TRBV5-1 | . | many | TGCGCCAGCAGCTTGGGAAGGGCCCTAACCTACGAGCAGTACTTC | CASSLGRALTYEQYF
TRBJ1-2 | TRBV4-1 | . | . | TGCGCCAGCAGCCAAGATCTGAGAGGAGATAACTATGGCTACACCTTC | CASSQDLRGDNYGYTF
TRBJ2-5 | TRBV5-1 | TRBD2 | . | TGCGCCACCCGATACGGGGAGCGGGGGTTGGAGACCCAGTACTTC | CATRYGERGLETQYF
TRBJ1-1 | TRBV2 | . | . | TGTGCCAGCAGTGCGGACAGTGGGGGGACTGAAGCTTTCTTT | CASSADSGGTEAFF